Listed below are T cell receptor beta chains from one sample, sequenced in a study of T cells in Graves' hyperthyroidism and ophthalmopathy. TCRdb independently ran MiXCR on the multiplex PCR reads; one entry per CDR3 protein. The table has around 800,000 distinct CDR3 sequences, 35% to 45% seen once. Sequences were obtained from blood. These receptor sequences come from a young man with Graves' hyperthyroidism. Both conserved end residues are part of each CDR3. The order of the fields is CDR3 length, V gene, D gene, clone size, J gene, CDR3 protein. D genes are given only for firm matches. Not every row has a clone size; where given, it reads once, few, many or a size class.

>15|TRBV7-2|.|few|TRBJ1-2
CASSLGMGVDYGYTF
>13|TRBV7-9|TRBD1|.|TRBJ1-2
CASSQGTGSGYTF
>15|TRBV24-1|TRBD1|.|TRBJ1-1
CATSEGTGSNTEAFF
>10|TRBV29-1|.|many|TRBJ1-1
CSVDSPEAFF
>15|TRBV25-1|.|.|TRBJ1-2
CASSDMQDGYYGYTF
>13|TRBV20-1|.|.|TRBJ1-1
CSVPSDGNTEAFF
>15|TRBV2|.|many|TRBJ2-7
CASSVLGTPSHEQYF
>14|TRBV7-2|.|many|TRBJ2-5
CASSLGSVQETQYF
>17|TRBV15|.|many|TRBJ2-2
CATSRDSMLANTGELFF
>13|TRBV19|.|.|TRBJ1-1
CASRPLGWTEAFF
>14|TRBV7-8|TRBD1|.|TRBJ2-5
CASRGWDRQETQYF
>13|TRBV5-1|.|few|TRBJ1-2
CASRGDDNYGYTF
>15|TRBV5-1|.|.|TRBJ1-1
CASSLGGINVPEAFF
>15|TRBV5-8|TRBD1|few|TRBJ1-2
CASIPLDRGFYGYTF
>22|TRBV25-1|.|once|TRBJ1-2
CASSLGGGLVGDEYGMGYGYTF
>13|TRBV19|.|few|TRBJ2-7
CASSIDAPYEQYF
>16|TRBV6-5|.|.|TRBJ1-1
CASSYYGTAMNTEAFF
>13|TRBV28|.|.|TRBJ2-7
CASGRDSTYEQYF